This T cell receptor beta chain was sequenced in a study of cytotoxic CD8 clonotypes in ibrutinib-treated CLL. Study in general: The patients comprised some twelve relapsed/refractory and about 15 treatment-naive cases, about 18 IGHV unmutated.

J lost 3 bases, V lost 3 bases, and 2 bases had no gene match. In germline, CDR1 is GTSNPN, CDR2 SVGIG (reference sequence). The CDR3 consists of 14 residues. The data were produced by immunoSEQ multiplex PCR, yet TCRdb's version contains in-frame clones alone and is incomplete. The table has some 310,000 clones, more than 65% seen once; the top ten hold 6.5% to 8%. Broader study findings: Public clonotypes proved infrequent, and on treatment they shrank or remained steady.

This clone occurred once. Antigen: not known. Sequencing used PBMCs, obtained before ibrutinib treatment. The clonotype was recovered from a human donor with chronic lymphocytic leukemia. The chain employs TRBV30 and TRBJ2-3; the match to TRBD2 covers 11 bases. CDR3 sequence: CAWSRLAGTDTQYF. The CDR3 coding sequence is TGTGCCTGGAGCAGACTAGCGGGGACAGATACGCAGTATTTT.